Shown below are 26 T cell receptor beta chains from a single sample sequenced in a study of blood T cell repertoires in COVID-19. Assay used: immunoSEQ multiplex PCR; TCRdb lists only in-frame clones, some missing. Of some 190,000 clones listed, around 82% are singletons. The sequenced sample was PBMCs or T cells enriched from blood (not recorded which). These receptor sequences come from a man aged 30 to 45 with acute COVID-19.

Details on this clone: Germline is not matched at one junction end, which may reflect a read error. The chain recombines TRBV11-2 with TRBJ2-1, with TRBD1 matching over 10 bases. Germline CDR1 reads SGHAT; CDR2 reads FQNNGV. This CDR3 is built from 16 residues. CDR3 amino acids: CASSLGRTGGYIEQFF. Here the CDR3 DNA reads TGTGCCAGCAGCTTAGGAAGGACAGGGGGTTACATTGAGCAGTTCTTC.

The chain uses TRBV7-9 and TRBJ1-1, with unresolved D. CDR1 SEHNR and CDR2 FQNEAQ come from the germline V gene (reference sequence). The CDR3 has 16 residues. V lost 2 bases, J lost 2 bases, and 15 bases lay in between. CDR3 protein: CASSLSRVPLNTEAFF. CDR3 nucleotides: TGTGCCAGCAGCTTATCGCGGGTCCCACTTAACACTGAAGCTTTCTTT.

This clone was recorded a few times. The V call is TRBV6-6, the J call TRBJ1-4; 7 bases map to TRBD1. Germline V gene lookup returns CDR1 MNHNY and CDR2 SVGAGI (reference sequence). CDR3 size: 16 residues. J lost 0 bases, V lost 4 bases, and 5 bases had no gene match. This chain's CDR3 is CASSSQGPSTNEKLFF. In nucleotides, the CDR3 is TGTGCCAGCAGTTCACAGGGGCCCTCAACTAATGAAAAACTGTTTTTT.

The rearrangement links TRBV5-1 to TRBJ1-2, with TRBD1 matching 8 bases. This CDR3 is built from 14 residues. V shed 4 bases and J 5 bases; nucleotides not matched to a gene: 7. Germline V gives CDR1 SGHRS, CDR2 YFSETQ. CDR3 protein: CASSPGQETYGYTF. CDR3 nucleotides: TGCGCCAGCAGCCCGGGACAGGAGACTTATGGCTACACCTTC.

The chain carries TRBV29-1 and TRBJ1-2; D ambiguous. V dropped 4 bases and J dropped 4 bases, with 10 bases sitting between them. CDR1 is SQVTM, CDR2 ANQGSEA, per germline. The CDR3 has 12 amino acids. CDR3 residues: CSVAEGGYGYTF. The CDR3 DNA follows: TGCAGCGTTGCCGAGGGTGGCTATGGCTACACCTTC.

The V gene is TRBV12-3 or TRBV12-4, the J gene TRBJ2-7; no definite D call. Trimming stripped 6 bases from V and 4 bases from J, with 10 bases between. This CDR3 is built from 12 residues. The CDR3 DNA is TGTGCCAGCAGCTTAATCTTTTACGAGCAGTACTTC. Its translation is CASSLIFYEQYF.

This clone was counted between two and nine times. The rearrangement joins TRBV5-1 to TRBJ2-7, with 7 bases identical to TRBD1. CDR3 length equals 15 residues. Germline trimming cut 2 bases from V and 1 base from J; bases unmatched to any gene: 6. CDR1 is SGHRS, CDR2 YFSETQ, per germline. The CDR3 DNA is TGCGCCAGCAGCTTCCGGGACAGCTTGTCCTACGAGCAGTACTTC. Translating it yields CASSFRDSLSYEQYF.

The CDR3: CASSFPGRASPLHF. The DNA for the CDR3 is TGTGCCAGCAGCTTCCCTGGCAGGGCTTCACCCCTCCACTTT. V gene TRBV11-1 combines with J gene TRBJ1-6; a weak D match, TRBD1 (5 bases). The CDR3 runs to 14 residues. CDR1 SGHAT and CDR2 FQDESV come from the germline V gene (reference sequence). V lost 3 bases and J lost 9, with 12 bases in between.

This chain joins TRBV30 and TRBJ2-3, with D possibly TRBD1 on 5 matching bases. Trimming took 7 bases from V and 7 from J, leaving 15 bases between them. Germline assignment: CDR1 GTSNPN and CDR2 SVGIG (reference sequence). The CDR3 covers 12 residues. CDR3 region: CASSPSGNTQYF. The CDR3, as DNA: TGTGCCTCCTCTCCTTCAGGGAATACGCAGTATTTT.

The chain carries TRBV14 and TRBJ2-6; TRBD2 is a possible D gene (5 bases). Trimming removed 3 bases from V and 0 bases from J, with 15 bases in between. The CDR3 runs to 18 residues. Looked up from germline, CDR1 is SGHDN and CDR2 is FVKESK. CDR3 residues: CASSHVDHGISGANVLTF. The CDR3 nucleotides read TGTGCCAGCAGCCATGTCGACCACGGGATCTCTGGGGCCAACGTCCTGACTTTC.

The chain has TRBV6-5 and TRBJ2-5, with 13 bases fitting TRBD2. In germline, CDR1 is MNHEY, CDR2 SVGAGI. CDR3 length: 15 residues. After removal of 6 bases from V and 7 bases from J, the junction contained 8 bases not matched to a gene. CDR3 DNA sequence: TGTGCCAGCAGCCTACTAGCGGGGGGGGAGGGGACCCAGTACTTC. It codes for CASSLLAGGEGTQYF.

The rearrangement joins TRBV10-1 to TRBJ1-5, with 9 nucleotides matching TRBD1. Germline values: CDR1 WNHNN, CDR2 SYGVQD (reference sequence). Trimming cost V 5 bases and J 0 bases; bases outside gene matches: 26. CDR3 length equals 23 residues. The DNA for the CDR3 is TGCGCCAGCAGTCCCCTTGGGTATCAGGACCGGGACAGGGAGGGATTTAGCAATCAGCCCCAGCATTTT. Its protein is CASSPLGYQDRDREGFSNQPQHF.

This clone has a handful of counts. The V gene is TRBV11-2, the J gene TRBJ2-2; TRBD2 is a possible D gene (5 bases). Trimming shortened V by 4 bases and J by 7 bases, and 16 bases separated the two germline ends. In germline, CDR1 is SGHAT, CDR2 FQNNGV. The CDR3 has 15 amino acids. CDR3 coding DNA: TGTGCCAGCAGCTCACTCCGCTCGGGGAACGGGGAGCTGTTTTTT. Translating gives CASSSLRSGNGELFF.

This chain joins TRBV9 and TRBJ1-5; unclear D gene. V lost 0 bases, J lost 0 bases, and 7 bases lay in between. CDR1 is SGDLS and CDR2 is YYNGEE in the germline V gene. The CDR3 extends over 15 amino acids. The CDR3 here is CASSVGLNSNQPQHF. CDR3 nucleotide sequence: TGTGCCAGCAGCGTAGGCCTAAATAGCAATCAGCCCCAGCATTTT.

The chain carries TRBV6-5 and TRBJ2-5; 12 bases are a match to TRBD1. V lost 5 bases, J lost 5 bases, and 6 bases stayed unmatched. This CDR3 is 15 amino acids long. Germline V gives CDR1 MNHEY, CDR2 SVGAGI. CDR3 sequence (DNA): TGTGCCAGCAGTCAGGGACAGGGGGCTATTGAGACCCAGTACTTC. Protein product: CASSQGQGAIETQYF.

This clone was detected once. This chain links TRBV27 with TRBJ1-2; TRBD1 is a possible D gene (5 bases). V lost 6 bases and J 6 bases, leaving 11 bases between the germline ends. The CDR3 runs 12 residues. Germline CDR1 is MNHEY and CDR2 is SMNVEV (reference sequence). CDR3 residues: CASSQGSNGYTF. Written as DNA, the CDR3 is TGTGCCAGCAGCCAGGGTTCCAATGGCTACACCTTC.

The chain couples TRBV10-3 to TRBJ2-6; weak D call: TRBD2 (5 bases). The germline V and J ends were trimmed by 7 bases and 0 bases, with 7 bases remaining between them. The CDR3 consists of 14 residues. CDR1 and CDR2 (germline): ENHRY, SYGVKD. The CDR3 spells CAIKRDSGANVLTF. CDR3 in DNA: TGTGCCATCAAGAGGGACTCTGGGGCCAACGTCCTGACTTTC.

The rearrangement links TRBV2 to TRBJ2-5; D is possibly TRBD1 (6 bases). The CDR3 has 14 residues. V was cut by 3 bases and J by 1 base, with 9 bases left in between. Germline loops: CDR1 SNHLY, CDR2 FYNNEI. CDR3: CASSDDRIQETQYF. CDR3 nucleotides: TGTGCCAGCAGTGATGACAGGATCCAAGAGACCCAGTACTTC.

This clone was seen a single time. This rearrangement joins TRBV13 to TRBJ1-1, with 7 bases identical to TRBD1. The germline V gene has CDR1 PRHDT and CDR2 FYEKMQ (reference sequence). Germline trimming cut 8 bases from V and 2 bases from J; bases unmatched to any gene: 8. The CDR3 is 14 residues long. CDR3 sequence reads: CASEGGVDNTEAFF. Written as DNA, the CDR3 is TGTGCCAGCGAAGGGGGCGTCGATAACACTGAAGCTTTCTTT.

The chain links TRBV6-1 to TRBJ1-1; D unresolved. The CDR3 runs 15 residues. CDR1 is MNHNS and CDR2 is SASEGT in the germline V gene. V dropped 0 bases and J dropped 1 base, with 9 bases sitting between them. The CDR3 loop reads CASSEAETRNTEAFF. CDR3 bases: TGTGCCAGCAGTGAAGCTGAGACACGGAACACTGAAGCTTTCTTT.

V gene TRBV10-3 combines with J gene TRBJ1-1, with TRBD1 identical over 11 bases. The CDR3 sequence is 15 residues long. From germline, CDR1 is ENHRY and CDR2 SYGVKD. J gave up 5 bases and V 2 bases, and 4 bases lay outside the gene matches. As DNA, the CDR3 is TGTGCCATCAGTGAGATGGGGACAGGGGGTACTGAAGCTTTCTTT. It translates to CAISEMGTGGTEAFF.

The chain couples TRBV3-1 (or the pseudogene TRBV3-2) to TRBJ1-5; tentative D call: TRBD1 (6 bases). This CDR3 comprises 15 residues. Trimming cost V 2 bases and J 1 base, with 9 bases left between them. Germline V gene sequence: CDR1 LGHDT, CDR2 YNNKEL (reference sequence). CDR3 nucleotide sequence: TGTGCCAGCAGCCAAACAGGGTCGAGCAATCAGCCCCAGCATTTT. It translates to CASSQTGSSNQPQHF.

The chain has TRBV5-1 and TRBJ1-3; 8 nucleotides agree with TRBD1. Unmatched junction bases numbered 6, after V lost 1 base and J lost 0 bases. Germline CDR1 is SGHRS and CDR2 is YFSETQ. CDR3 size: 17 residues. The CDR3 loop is CASSLTGQASSGNTIYF. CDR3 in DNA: TGCGCCAGCAGCTTGACGGGACAGGCCAGCTCTGGAAACACCATATATTTT. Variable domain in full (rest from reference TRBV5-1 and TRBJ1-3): KAGVTQTPRYLIKTRGQQVTLSCSPISGHRSVSWYQQTPGQGLQFLFEYFSETQRNKGNFPGRFSGRQFSNSRSEMNVSTLELGDSALYLCASSLTGQASSGNTIYFGEGSWLTVV.

The CDR3 protein is CASSLYGTATNSPLHF. DNA of the CDR3: TGTGCCAGCAGCTTATACGGGACAGCTACTAATTCACCCCTCCACTTT. V usage is TRBV7-3 and J usage is TRBJ1-6, with TRBD1 matching 7 bases. The CDR3 runs 16 residues. The germline V gene has CDR1 SGHTA and CDR2 FQGTGA. Trimming removed 2 bases from V and 6 bases from J; junction bases left unmatched: 7. The full variable domain, in which reference TRBV7-3 and TRBJ1-6 provide the parts outside the CDR3, is GAGVSQTPSNKVTEKGKYVELRCDPISGHTALYWYRQSLGQGPEFLIYFQGTGAADDSGLPNDRFFAVRPEGSVSTLKIQRTERGDSAVYLCASSLYGTATNSPLHFGNGTRLTVT.

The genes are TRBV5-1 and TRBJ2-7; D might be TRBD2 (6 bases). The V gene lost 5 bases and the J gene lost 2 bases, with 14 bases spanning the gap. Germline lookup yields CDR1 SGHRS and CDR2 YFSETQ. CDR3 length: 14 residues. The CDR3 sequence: CASSVTWRAYEQYF. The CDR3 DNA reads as TGCGCCAGCAGTGTGACTTGGAGGGCCTACGAGCAGTACTTC.

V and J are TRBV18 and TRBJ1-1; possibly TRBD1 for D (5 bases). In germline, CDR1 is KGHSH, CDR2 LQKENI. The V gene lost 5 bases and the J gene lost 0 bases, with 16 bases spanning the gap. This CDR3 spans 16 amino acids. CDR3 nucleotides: TGTGCCAGCTCAAAGACCGGGGCGGGAATGAACACTGAAGCTTTCTTT. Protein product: CASSKTGAGMNTEAFF.